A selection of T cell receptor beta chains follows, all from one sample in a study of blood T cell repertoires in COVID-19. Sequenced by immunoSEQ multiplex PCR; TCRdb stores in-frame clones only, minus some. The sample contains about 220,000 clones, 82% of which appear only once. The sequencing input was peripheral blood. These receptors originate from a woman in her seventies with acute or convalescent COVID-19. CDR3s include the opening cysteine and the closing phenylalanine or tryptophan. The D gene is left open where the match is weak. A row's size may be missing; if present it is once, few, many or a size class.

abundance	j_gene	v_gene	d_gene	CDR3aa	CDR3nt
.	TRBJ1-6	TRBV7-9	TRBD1	CASSLGQGGSPLHF	TGTGCCAGCAGCTTGGGACAGGGTGGATCACCCCTCCACTTT
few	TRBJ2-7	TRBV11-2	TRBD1	CASSRSGQGYEQYF	TGTGCCAGCAGCCGTTCGGGACAGGGCTACGAGCAGTACTTC
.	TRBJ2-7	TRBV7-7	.	CASSLRDKDYEQYF	TGTGCTAGCAGCCTCCGGGACAAAGACTACGAGCAGTACTTC
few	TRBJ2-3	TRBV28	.	CASSPGGSTDTQYF	TGTGCCAGCAGCCCTGGGGGGAGCACAGATACGCAGTATTTT
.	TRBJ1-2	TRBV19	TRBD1	CASSRDSYGYTF	TGTGCCAGTAGTAGGGACAGCTATGGCTACACCTTC
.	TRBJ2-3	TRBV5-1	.	CASSLSRDTDTQYF	TGCGCCAGCAGCCTGAGTCGGGACACAGATACGCAGTATTTT
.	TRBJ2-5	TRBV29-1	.	CSVDGWLGVEETQYF	TGCAGCGTTGACGGATGGCTAGGGGTAGAGGAGACCCAGTACTTC
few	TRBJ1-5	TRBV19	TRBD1	CATAGTGNQPQHF	TGTGCCACCGCCGGGACAGGCAATCAGCCCCAGCATTTT
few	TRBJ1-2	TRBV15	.	CATSIEKASVYGYTF	TGTGCCACCAGCATAGAAAAAGCCTCGGTCTATGGCTACACCTTC
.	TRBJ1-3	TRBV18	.	CASSQSRTGSGNTIYF	TGTGCCAGCTCACAGTCACGTACAGGATCTGGAAACACCATATATTTT
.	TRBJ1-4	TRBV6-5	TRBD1	CASSSLPGQLLEKLFF	TGTGCCAGCAGTTCCTTACCGGGACAGCTCCTGGAAAAACTGTTTTTT
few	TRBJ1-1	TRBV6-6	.	CASYPQDGTEAFF	TGTGCCAGTTACCCACAGGACGGAACTGAAGCTTTCTTT
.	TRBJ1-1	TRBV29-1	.	CSVDPGYTEAFF	TGCAGCGTTGATCCAGGGTACACTGAAGCTTTCTTT
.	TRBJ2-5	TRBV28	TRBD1	CASSLSRTGSEGETQYF	TGTGCCAGCAGCCTCAGTCGGACAGGGTCGGAGGGAGAGACCCAGTACTTC
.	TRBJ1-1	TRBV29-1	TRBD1	CSVKAGGVTEAFF	TGCAGCGTCAAGGCAGGGGGCGTAACTGAAGCTTTCTTT
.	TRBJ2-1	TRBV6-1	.	CASSEWNGGEQFF	TGTGCCAGCAGTGAATGGAACGGCGGTGAGCAGTTCTTC
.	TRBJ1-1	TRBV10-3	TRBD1	CAISVLQGSTEAFF	TGTGCCATCAGTGTTTTACAGGGGAGCACTGAAGCTTTCTTT
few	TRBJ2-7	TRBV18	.	CASSPIGGTGLVNEQYF	TGTGCCAGCTCACCAATCGGTGGAACAGGGCTGGTAAACGAGCAGTACTTC
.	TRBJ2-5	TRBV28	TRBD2	CASSTPVTSGGYSQTQYF	TGTGCCAGCAGTACCCCCGTGACTAGCGGGGGATACAGCCAGACCCAGTACTTC
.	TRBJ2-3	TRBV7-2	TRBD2	CASRRDGGGTQYF	TGTGCCAGCAGACGGGACGGCGGGGGGACGCAGTATTTT
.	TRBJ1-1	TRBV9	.	CASSETRQNTEAFF	TGTGCCAGCAGCGAGACAAGACAGAACACTGAAGCTTTCTTT
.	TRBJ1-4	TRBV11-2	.	CASSLGSGREKLFF	TGTGCCAGCAGCCTCGGAAGCGGGCGTGAAAAACTGTTTTTT
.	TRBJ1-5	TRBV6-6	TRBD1	CASLEGTGGNQPQHF	TGTGCCAGCCTAGAGGGGACAGGAGGCAATCAGCCCCAGCATTTT
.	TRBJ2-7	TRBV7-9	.	CASSLTGNEQYF	TGTGCCAGCAGCCTCACAGGGAACGAGCAGTACTTC
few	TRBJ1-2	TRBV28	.	CASSLGTISYYGYTF	TGTGCCAGCAGTCTCGGGACAATCTCTTACTATGGCTACACCTTC
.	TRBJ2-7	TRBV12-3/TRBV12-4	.	CAIRLTATYEQYF	TGTGCCATCAGACTGACAGCTACCTACGAGCAGTACTTC
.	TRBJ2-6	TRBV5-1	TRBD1	CASSLMVQGSGANVLTF	TGCGCCAGCAGCTTGATGGTACAGGGGTCTGGGGCCAACGTCCTGACTTTC